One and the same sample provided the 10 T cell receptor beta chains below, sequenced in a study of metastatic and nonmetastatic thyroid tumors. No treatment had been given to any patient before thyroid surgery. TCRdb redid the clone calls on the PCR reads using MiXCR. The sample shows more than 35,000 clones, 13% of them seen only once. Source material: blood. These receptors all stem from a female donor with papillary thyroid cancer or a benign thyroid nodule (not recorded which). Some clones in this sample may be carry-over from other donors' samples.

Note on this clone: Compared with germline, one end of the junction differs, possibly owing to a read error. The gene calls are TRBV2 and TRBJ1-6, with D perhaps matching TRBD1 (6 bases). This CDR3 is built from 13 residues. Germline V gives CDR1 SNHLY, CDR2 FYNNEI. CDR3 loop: CASSATRGSPLYF. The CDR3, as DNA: TGTGCAAGCAGTGCTACCAGGGGTTCACCCCTCTACTTT.

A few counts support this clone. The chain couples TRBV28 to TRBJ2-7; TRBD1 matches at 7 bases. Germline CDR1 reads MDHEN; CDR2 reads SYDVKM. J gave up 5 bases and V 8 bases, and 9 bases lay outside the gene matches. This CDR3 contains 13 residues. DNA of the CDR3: TGTGCCAGCTCCGACAGGGTAGAAGACGAGCAGTACTTC. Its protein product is CASSDRVEDEQYF.

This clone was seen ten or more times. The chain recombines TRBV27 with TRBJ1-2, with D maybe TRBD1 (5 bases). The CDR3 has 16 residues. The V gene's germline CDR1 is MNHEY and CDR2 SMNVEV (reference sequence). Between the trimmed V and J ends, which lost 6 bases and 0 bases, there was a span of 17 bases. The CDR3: CASSRLTQGANYGYTF. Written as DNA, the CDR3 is TGTGCCAGCAGCCGATTGACGCAGGGAGCTAACTATGGCTACACCTTC.

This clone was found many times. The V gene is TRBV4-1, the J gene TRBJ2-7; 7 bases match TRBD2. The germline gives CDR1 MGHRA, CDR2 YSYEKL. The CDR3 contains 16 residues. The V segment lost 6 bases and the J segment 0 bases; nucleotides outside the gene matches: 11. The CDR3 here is CASSPGLVAGSYEQYF. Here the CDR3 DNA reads TGCGCCAGCAGTCCCGGACTAGTCGCAGGCTCCTACGAGCAGTACTTC.

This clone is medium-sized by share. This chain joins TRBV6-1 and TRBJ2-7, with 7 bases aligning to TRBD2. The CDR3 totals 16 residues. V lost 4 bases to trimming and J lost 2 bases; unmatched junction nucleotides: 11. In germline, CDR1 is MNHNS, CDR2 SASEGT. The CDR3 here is CASSVSSGELPYEQYF. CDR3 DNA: TGTGCCAGCAGTGTCTCGAGCGGGGAGCTACCCTACGAGCAGTACTTC.

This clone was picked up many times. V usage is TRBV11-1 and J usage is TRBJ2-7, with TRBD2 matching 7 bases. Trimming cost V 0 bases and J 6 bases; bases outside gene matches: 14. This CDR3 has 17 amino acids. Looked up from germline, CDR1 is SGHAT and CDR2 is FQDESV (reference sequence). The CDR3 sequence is CASSLASGGGPPPEQYF. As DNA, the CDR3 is TGTGCCAGCAGCTTAGCCTCGGGGGGAGGGCCGCCCCCCGAGCAGTACTTC.

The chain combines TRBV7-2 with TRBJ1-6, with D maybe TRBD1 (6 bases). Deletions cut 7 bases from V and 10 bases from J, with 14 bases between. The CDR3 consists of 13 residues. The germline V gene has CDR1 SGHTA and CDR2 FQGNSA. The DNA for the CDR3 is TGTGCCAGCATCTTGACAGGAGAATCACCCCTCCACTTT. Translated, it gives CASILTGESPLHF.

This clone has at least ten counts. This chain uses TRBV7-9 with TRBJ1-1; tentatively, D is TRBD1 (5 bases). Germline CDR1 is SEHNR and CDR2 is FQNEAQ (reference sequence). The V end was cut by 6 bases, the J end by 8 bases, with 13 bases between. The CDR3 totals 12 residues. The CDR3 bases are TGTGCCAGCAGGTTCGGGACCCAGGAAGCTTTCTTT. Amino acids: CASRFGTQEAFF.

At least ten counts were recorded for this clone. The CDR3 loop is CASSPGGNGQPQHF. The CDR3 coding sequence is TGTGCCAGCAGCCCGGGGGGGAACGGTCAGCCCCAGCATTTT. The chain uses TRBV7-9 and TRBJ1-5, with D perhaps matching TRBD1 (5 bases). CDR3 length: 14 amino acids. Germline V gives CDR1 SEHNR, CDR2 FQNEAQ (reference sequence). Between the trimmed V and J ends, which lost 5 bases and 6 bases, there was a span of 14 bases.

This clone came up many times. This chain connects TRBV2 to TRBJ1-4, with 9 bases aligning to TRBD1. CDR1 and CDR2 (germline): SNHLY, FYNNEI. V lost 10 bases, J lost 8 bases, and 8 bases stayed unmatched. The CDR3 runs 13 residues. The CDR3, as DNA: TGTGCCACGCGACAGGGGGACTGGGAAAAACTGTTTTTT. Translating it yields CATRQGDWEKLFF.